Presented here are 21 T cell receptor beta chains from one specimen sequenced in a study of cytomegalovirus exposure and HLA in healthy donors. Generated by immunoSEQ multiplex PCR, the TCRdb table keeps only in-frame clones and is missing some. The sample has about 56,000 clones, roughly 89% seen once. The sequencing sample was made of PBMCs. The receptors here all came from a woman under 30 in good health and CMV-seronegative.

The CDR3 DNA sequence: TGTGCCAGTAGTACCCTAGCGGGAGTCGGTGAGCAGTACTTC. Its protein is CASSTLAGVGEQYF. The chain joins TRBV19 to TRBJ2-7, with TRBD2 identical over 10 bases. J gave up 7 bases and V 4 bases, and 7 bases lay outside the gene matches. In germline, CDR1 is LNHDA, CDR2 SQIVND (reference sequence). The CDR3 covers 14 residues.

V gene TRBV9 combines with J gene TRBJ2-1, with D maybe TRBD2 (7 bases). In germline, CDR1 is SGDLS, CDR2 YYNGEE. The CDR3 sequence is 19 residues long. Trimming stripped 4 bases from V and 9 bases from J, with 32 bases between. CDR3: CASSPGVGFSGGETGEQFF. CDR3 in DNA: TGTGCCAGCAGCCCAGGAGTTGGTTTTTCGGGGGGCGAGACCGGTGAGCAGTTCTTC.

This chain connects TRBV6-1 to TRBJ1-2; 7 bases are a match to TRBD1. Germline CDR1 is MNHNS and CDR2 is SASEGT. The V segment lost 9 bases and the J segment 2 bases; nucleotides outside the gene matches: 9. This CDR3 spans 14 amino acids. In nucleotides, the CDR3 is TGTGCCAGTCGTACCGGGACAGCCAACTATGGCTACACCTTC. Translating gives CASRTGTANYGYTF.

V and J are TRBV4-1 and TRBJ2-4; TRBD2 matches at 16 bases. This CDR3 has 18 residues. V gave up 1 base and J gave up 1 base; unmatched junction bases: 1. Germline V gene lookup returns CDR1 MGHRA and CDR2 YSYEKL. CDR3 bases: TGCGCCAGCAGCCAAGGGGGACTAGCGGGAGGGGCCAAAAACATTCAGTACTTC. Protein sequence: CASSQGGLAGGAKNIQYF.

The chain couples TRBV11-2 to TRBJ2-2; 7 bases are a match to TRBD1. The CDR3 is made up of 14 amino acids. Germline V gene sequence: CDR1 SGHAT, CDR2 FQNNGV. V dropped 1 base and J dropped 7; count of bases not matched to a gene: 3. CDR3 loop: CASSLGTGVGELFF. The CDR3, as DNA: TGTGCCAGCAGCTTAGGTACAGGGGTCGGGGAGCTGTTTTTT.

The J gene is TRBJ2-1, the V gene TRBV10-3; 8 bases align to TRBD2. V was pared by 3 bases and J by 5 bases, with 3 bases of the junction left unmatched. Germline CDR1 is ENHRY and CDR2 is SYGVKD. The CDR3 has 14 amino acids. CDR3 amino acids: CAISDSGGNNEQFF. CDR3 nucleotide sequence: TGTGCCATCAGTGACAGCGGGGGTAACAATGAGCAGTTCTTC.

This chain joins TRBV18 and TRBJ1-1; 7 positions match TRBD1. The V gene end was trimmed by 2 bases and the J gene end by 11 bases; junction bases not matched to a gene: 14. The CDR3 covers 15 residues. In germline, CDR1 is KGHSH, CDR2 LQKENI. The CDR3 reads CASSPSVTGRLLAFF. Here the CDR3 DNA reads TGTGCCAGCTCACCATCTGTGACAGGGCGATTGTTGGCTTTCTTT.

V usage is TRBV2 and J usage is TRBJ1-1; TRBD1 might be the D (6 bases). Germline values: CDR1 SNHLY, CDR2 FYNNEI. This CDR3 region has 14 residues. The V end was cut by 2 bases, the J end by 6 bases, with 13 bases between. This CDR3 is CASSETWDIPEAFF. CDR3 in DNA: TGTGCCAGCAGTGAAACCTGGGACATTCCTGAAGCTTTCTTT.

The gene calls are TRBV2 and TRBJ2-1; D might be TRBD2 (5 bases). The CDR3 totals 14 residues. With 0 bases removed from V and 3 bases from J, the gap between germline ends came to 6 bases. Germline values: CDR1 SNHLY, CDR2 FYNNEI. CDR3 nucleotide sequence: TGTGCCAGCAGTGAAGCTAGCGTCTACAATGAGCAGTTCTTC. This gives the protein CASSEASVYNEQFF. The full variable domain, with the rest looked up from reference TRBV2 and TRBJ2-1, is EPEVTQTPSHQVTQMGQEVILRCVPISNHLYFYWYRQILGQKVEFLVSFYNNEISEKSEIFDDQFSVERPDGSNFTLKIRSTKLEDSAMYFCASSEASVYNEQFFGPGTRLTVL.

The rearrangement joins TRBV30 to TRBJ2-3; D not resolved. The length of the CDR3 is 14 residues. Per the germline V gene, CDR1 is GTSNPN and CDR2 is SVGIG (reference sequence). Trimming pared 0 bases from V and 0 bases from J, leaving 7 bases between. The CDR3 protein is CAWSVAGSTDTQYF. DNA of the CDR3: TGTGCCTGGAGTGTGGCAGGCAGCACAGATACGCAGTATTTT. Based on the CDR3 plus reference TRBV30 and TRBJ2-3, the full variable domain is SQTIHQWPATLVQPVGSPLSLECTVEGTSNPNLYWYRQAAGRGLQLLFYSVGIGQISSEVPQNLSASRPQDRQFILSSKKLLLSDSGFYLCAWSVAGSTDTQYFGPGTRLTVL.

The CDR3 region is CASSYWQGANTGELFF. The CDR3, as DNA: TGTGCCAGCAGTTACTGGCAGGGGGCGAACACCGGGGAGCTGTTTTTT. J is TRBJ2-2 and V is TRBV6-6; 7 bases line up with TRBD1. The length of the CDR3 is 16 residues. CDR1 and CDR2 from the germline V gene are MNHNY and SVGAGI (reference sequence). V was clipped by 1 base and J by 0 bases; unmatched bases: 2.

The chain is built from TRBV5-1 and TRBJ2-3; D is unclear. The CDR3 length is 14 residues. Germline V CDR1 and CDR2: SGHRS, YFSETQ. V was clipped by 5 bases and J by 0 bases, with 10 bases between them. The CDR3 reads CASSPRSSTDTQYF. In DNA form, the CDR3 reads TGCGCCAGCAGTCCGAGGTCGAGCACAGATACGCAGTATTTT.

The rearrangement links TRBV28 to TRBJ1-5; D uncertain. Trimming stripped 4 bases from V and 2 bases from J, with 9 bases between. Germline V gene data show CDR1 as MDHEN and CDR2 as SYDVKM. This CDR3 is 14 amino acids long. The CDR3 sequence: CASSSPRGNQPQHF. The CDR3 DNA follows: TGTGCCAGCAGTTCCCCACGGGGCAATCAGCCCCAGCATTTT.

This chain uses TRBV30 with TRBJ1-6; D is unclear. Germline V CDR1 and CDR2: GTSNPN, SVGIG (reference sequence). The CDR3 is 15 amino acids. With 0 bases removed from V and 6 bases from J, the gap between germline ends came to 12 bases. CDR3 sequence (DNA): TGTGCCTGGAGTGTAGATGGCCGGGGTAATTCACCCCTCCACTTT. Translated: CAWSVDGRGNSPLHF.

This clone was counted a few times. This chain connects TRBV7-8 to TRBJ2-7; possible D gene TRBD1, 6 bases. The CDR3 contains 13 residues. The ends were cut back, 5 bases at V and 2 bases at J, with 10 bases in the middle. Germline CDR1 is SGHVS and CDR2 is FQNEAQ. This chain's CDR3 is CASSQTGTYEQYF. The CDR3 DNA sequence: TGTGCCAGCAGCCAGACAGGCACCTACGAGCAGTACTTC.

J is TRBJ2-5 and V is TRBV9; TRBD2 is a possible D gene (5 bases). Germline-derived CDR1 and CDR2 are SGDLS and YYNGEE. This CDR3 has 14 residues. With 0 bases removed from V and 2 bases from J, the gap between germline ends came to 8 bases. For the CDR3, the DNA is TGTGCCAGCAGCGTAGATGAGCGGCAAGAGACCCAGTACTTC. Translation gives CASSVDERQETQYF.

This sequence joins TRBV2 and TRBJ2-7, with D possibly matching TRBD2 (5 bases). The germline V gene encodes CDR1 SNHLY and CDR2 FYNNEI. V lost 11 bases and J lost 2, with 19 bases in between. CDR3 length: 14 amino acids. This CDR3 reads CAQHGVGATYEQYF. CDR3 DNA sequence: TGTGCCCAACACGGGGTGGGCGCTACCTACGAGCAGTACTTC.

The CDR3 protein is CASSESGGNEQFF. The DNA of the CDR3 is TGTGCCAGCTCAGAAAGCGGGGGAAATGAGCAGTTCTTC. V usage is TRBV18 and J usage is TRBJ2-1; 8 nucleotides agree with TRBD2. The CDR3 contains 13 residues. V shed 5 bases, J shed 7 bases, and the junction held 4 bases outside the gene matches. Germline V gives CDR1 KGHSH, CDR2 LQKENI. Supplemented by reference TRBV18 and TRBJ2-1, the full variable domain reads NAGVMQNPRHLVRRRGQEARLRCSPMKGHSHVYWYRQLPEEGLKFMVYLQKENIIDESGMPKERFSAEFPKEGPSILRIQQVVRGDSAAYFCASSESGGNEQFFGPGTRLTVL.

This sequence joins TRBV5-6 and TRBJ2-5; 10 nucleotides line up with TRBD2. CDR3 length: 15 amino acids. V trimming: 4 bases; J trimming: 2 bases; junction bases outside the gene matches: 5. CDR1 and CDR2 (germline): SGHDT, YYEEEE. In nucleotides, the CDR3 is TGTGCCAGCAGCCCCGGGACTAGCGATCAAGAGACCCAGTACTTC. It encodes CASSPGTSDQETQYF.

This clone was seen a single time. V and J are TRBV7-3 and TRBJ2-1, with TRBD2 identical over 9 bases. Germline lookup yields CDR1 SGHTA and CDR2 FQGTGA. J lost 4 bases, V lost 6 bases, and 10 bases had no gene match. The length of the CDR3 is 16 residues. The CDR3: CASRPPQTSGYNEQFF. The CDR3 coding sequence is TGTGCCAGCAGGCCCCCCCAGACTAGCGGTTACAATGAGCAGTTCTTC. Supplemented by reference TRBV7-3 and TRBJ2-1, the full variable domain reads GAGVSQTPSNKVTEKGKYVELRCDPISGHTALYWYRQSLGQGPEFLIYFQGTGAADDSGLPNDRFFAVRPEGSVSTLKIQRTERGDSAVYLCASRPPQTSGYNEQFFGPGTRLTVL.

CDR3 coding DNA: TGTGCCAGCAGTGGGCAGCCTAGCGGGGGATGGGGCACAGATACGCAGTATTTT. Protein sequence: CASSGQPSGGWGTDTQYF. J is TRBJ2-3 and V is TRBV6-1; TRBD2 matches 10 bases. Germline-derived CDR1 and CDR2 are MNHNS and SASEGT. V lost 4 bases to trimming and J lost 1 base; unmatched junction nucleotides: 11. The length of the CDR3 is 18 residues.